This record looks at one T cell receptor beta chain sequence and its context. This clonotype is identified as medium-sized (0.01 to 0.1%). It lacks a known antigen. The input lacks base qualities; no much larger clone sits a single base away. V and J are truncated by 2 bases and 2 bases respectively, leaving an intervening sequence of 12 bases. Taken from cysteine to phenylalanine, the CDR3 has 15 residues. CDR3 DNA only is kept here, 45 bases in frame from base 1. Sequences SGHTA (CDR1) and FQGNSA (CDR2) are obtained from the germline V gene. The method was RT-PCR. The sequencer listed for this sample is Illumina MiSeq. TCRdb redid the processing of the public reads, applying fastp at Q25 and MiXCR, and retained in-frame beta chains. Under each unique CDR3 protein, matching rows form one entry showing the most common genes and DNA. Here the sample has 2,500 to 3,000 distinct CDR3 sequences; 3.6% occur a single time. Together, the top ten hold approximately 3% of the sample.

The data stem from a study of immune reconstitution after stem cell transplant in scleroderma (dated by TCRdb to the late 2010s). Sampling was performed before or after autologous hematopoietic stem cell transplantation (not recorded which). The rearranged chain carries TRBV7-2 and TRBJ2-5; TRBD2 could be the D gene, as 6 bases match. The receptor comes from a human donor with systemic sclerosis. CDR3 loop: CASSLFRGGQETQYF. The bases read TGTGCCAGCAGCTTATTTAGGGGAGGACAAGAGACCCAGTACTTC.